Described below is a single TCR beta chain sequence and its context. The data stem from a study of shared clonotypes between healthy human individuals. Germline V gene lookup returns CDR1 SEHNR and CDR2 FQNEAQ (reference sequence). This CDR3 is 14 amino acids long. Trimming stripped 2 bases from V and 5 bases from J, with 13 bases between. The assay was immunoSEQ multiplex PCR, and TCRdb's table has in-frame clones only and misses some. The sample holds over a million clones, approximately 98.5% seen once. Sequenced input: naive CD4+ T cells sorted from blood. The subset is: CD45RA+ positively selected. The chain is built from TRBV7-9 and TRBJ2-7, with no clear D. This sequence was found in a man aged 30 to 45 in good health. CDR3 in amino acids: CASSLSGSIDEQYF. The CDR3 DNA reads TGTGCCAGCAGCTTAAGTGGCTCAATAGACGAGCAGTACTTC.